This T cell receptor beta chain derives from a study of blood T cell repertoires in COVID-19. Looking at the study overall: PBMCs, B-cell-depleted T cells, or T cells were the source of the cDNA or gDNA that made up the material.

Participants were aged roughly 18 to 89 years, lived in 20 to 25 US areas, and enrolled virtually. Cohort assignment relied on participant-reported clinical history. In the study's own analysis: Estimates of nucleated cell counts were drawn from the amplification of reference gene primers. TCRdb's table, derived via immunoSEQ multiplex PCR, lists solely in-frame clones and lacks some. Clone size and the V and J calls come from that table; the DNA yielded D and trimming. The sample lists approximately 240,000 clones; about 89% were seen once. Germline V lookup: CDR1 PRHDT, CDR2 FYEKMQ (reference sequence). The CDR3 spans 15 residues. V gave up 2 bases and J gave up 4 bases, with 14 bases separating them.

The clonotype originates from a woman in her late teens or twenties who had recovered from COVID-19. The rearrangement links TRBV13 to TRBJ1-2; tentatively, D is TRBD1 (5 bases). What was sequenced was PBMCs or T cells enriched from blood (not recorded which). CDR3 DNA sequence: TGTGCCAGCAGCTTATTAAACAGGAGAGTCTATGGCTACACCTTC. It is translated as CASSLLNRRVYGYTF.